A single sample gave rise to the 10 T cell receptor beta chains below, sequenced in a study of PD-L1 blockade in urothelial cancer. Time point here: pretreatment peripheral blood. Measured with immunoSEQ multiplex PCR; TCRdb has only the in-frame clones, and not every one. Counted here are tens of thousands of clones, 81% occurring once; the ten biggest clones make up around 5.7%. This material consisted of PBMCs, taken around atezolizumab (anti-PD-L1) treatment. The receptors stem from a man in his 70s with urothelial cancer.

This clone appeared once. The rearrangement uses TRBV4-1 and TRBJ2-5; 9 bases are a match to TRBD1. J lost 4 bases, V lost 2 bases, and 5 bases had no gene match. Germline CDR1 and CDR2: MGHRA and YSYEKL. The CDR3 is 15 amino acids. CDR3 in DNA: TGCGCCAGCAGCCAATCACCGGGACAGGGAGAGACCCAGTACTTC. It codes for CASSQSPGQGETQYF.

The chain uses TRBV5-1 and TRBJ1-1; a weak D match, TRBD1 (6 bases). This CDR3 is built from 15 residues. The V end lost 4 bases, the J end lost 0 bases, and 13 bases lay between the germline ends. Germline lookup yields CDR1 SGHRS and CDR2 YFSETQ. The CDR3 reads CASSPSTGVNTEAFF. As DNA, the CDR3 is TGCGCCAGCAGCCCTTCGACAGGAGTGAACACTGAAGCTTTCTTT.

The chain recombines TRBV5-1 with TRBJ1-4; D unclear. The CDR3 has 16 residues. Germline V gene data show CDR1 as SGHRS and CDR2 as YFSETQ. The V end lost 4 bases, the J end lost 0 bases, and 13 bases lay between the germline ends. The CDR3 region is CASSQTEVATNEKLFF. The CDR3 DNA is TGCGCCAGCAGCCAAACGGAGGTTGCAACTAATGAAAAACTGTTTTTT.

This clone was observed once. This chain joins TRBV7-2 and TRBJ2-5, with D unresolved. Germline V lookup: CDR1 SGHTA, CDR2 FQGNSA. Trimming shortened V by 0 bases and J by 2 bases, and 10 bases separated the two germline ends. The CDR3 extends over 15 amino acids. CDR3 in amino acids: CASSLALRRQETQYF. DNA for the CDR3: TGTGCCAGCAGCTTAGCGCTGCGGCGACAAGAGACCCAGTACTTC.

This rearrangement joins TRBV5-5 to TRBJ1-1; possibly TRBD1 for D (6 bases). V lost 4 bases and J 5 bases, leaving 18 bases between the germline ends. Germline V gives CDR1 SGHKS, CDR2 YYEKEE (reference sequence). The CDR3 is made up of 15 amino acids. CDR3 protein: CASSPRGGRDTEAFF. CDR3 nucleotides: TGTGCCAGCAGCCCCCGGGGGGGGCGAGATACTGAAGCTTTCTTT.

This chain joins TRBV18 and TRBJ2-3; 9 bases are a match to TRBD1. The germline V gene has CDR1 KGHSH and CDR2 LQKENI. V gave up 4 bases and J gave up 2 bases; unmatched junction bases: 7. The length of the CDR3 is 16 residues. The CDR3: CASSLRDRESTDTQYF. CDR3 DNA sequence: TGTGCCAGCTCACTCCGGGACAGGGAGTCCACAGATACGCAGTATTTT.

DNA for the CDR3: TGTGCAAGTCGCTCAGGGGTCTTGAGTGCGAACACTGAAGCTTTCTTT. Translating gives CASRSGVLSANTEAFF. The V and J genes are TRBV12-2 and TRBJ1-1; the DNA was not compared with TRBD1, the D call given in the table. TRBV12-2 is designated a pseudogene. The CDR3 length is 16 residues.

This clone was seen only once. The chain employs TRBV5-1 and TRBJ2-4; no reliable D call. V was trimmed by 0 bases and J by 6 bases, leaving 10 bases between them. The length of the CDR3 is 14 residues. Per the germline V gene, CDR1 is SGHRS and CDR2 is YFSETQ. The CDR3 sequence is CASSLDGGTNIQYF. In DNA form, the CDR3 reads TGCGCCAGCAGCTTGGACGGCGGTACAAACATTCAGTACTTC.

This chain connects TRBV5-1 to TRBJ1-5; 10 bases are shared with TRBD1. Germline V gene data show CDR1 as SGHRS and CDR2 as YFSETQ. This CDR3 spans 16 amino acids. The V and J ends lost 4 bases and 3 bases, in that order; junction bases with no gene match: 7. CDR3 protein: CASSPRQGAFNQPQHF. DNA for the CDR3: TGCGCCAGCAGCCCGAGACAGGGGGCGTTCAATCAGCCCCAGCATTTT.

The chain uses TRBV7-6 and TRBJ2-7, with TRBD2 matching over 10 bases. CDR1 is SGHVS, CDR2 FNYEAQ, per germline. The CDR3 covers 14 residues. V shed 5 bases and J 2 bases; nucleotides not matched to a gene: 3. For the CDR3, the DNA is TGTGCCAGCAGCGCGGGACTAGCGCCCTACGAGCAGTACTTC. This sequence encodes CASSAGLAPYEQYF.